Each of the 16 T cell receptor beta chains below was sequenced from the same sample in a study of low-dose radiotherapy and immunotherapy resistance in tumors. Alpha and beta chains were covered, as first-strand cDNA relied on TRAV- and TRBV-specific primers. TCRs were amplified for approximately 22 PCR cycles with a constant-region primer and V-primer adapter. TCRdb recomputed calls from the reads with MiXCR, one row per CDR3 protein. Counted here are approximately 11,000 distinct CDR3 sequences, more than 55% occurring once; the ten biggest clones make up roughly 10%. The receptors here all came from a human donor with advanced metastatic prostate, ovarian, gallbladder or colorectal cancer (not recorded which). This table probably holds off-target reads from a library built for another chain.

This chain links TRBV29-1 with TRBJ2-7; D may be TRBD1 (5 bases). Germline V CDR1 and CDR2: SQVTM, ANQGSEA. The CDR3 extends over 11 amino acids. Trimming shortened V by 6 bases and J by 4 bases, and 10 bases separated the two germline ends. The CDR3 DNA follows: TGCAGCGTGAAGACAGTTTACGAGCAGTACTTC. This codes for CSVKTVYEQYF.

This clonotype was counted a few times. The rearrangement links TRBV5-1 to TRBJ2-1; weak D call: TRBD1 (5 bases). The length of the CDR3 is 14 residues. V dropped 0 bases and J dropped 8 bases, with 12 bases sitting between them. From germline, CDR1 is SGHRS and CDR2 YFSETQ. The CDR3 sequence is CASSLAAGLDEQFF. The DNA for the CDR3 is TGCGCCAGCAGCTTGGCCGCAGGGTTGGATGAGCAGTTCTTC. Filled out from reference TRBV5-1 and TRBJ2-1, the complete variable domain reads KAGVTQTPRYLIKTRGQQVTLSCSPISGHRSVSWYQQTPGQGLQFLFEYFSETQRNKGNFPGRFSGRQFSNSRSEMNVSTLELGDSALYLCASSLAAGLDEQFFGPGTRLTVL.

The rearrangement uses TRBV2 and TRBJ2-7, with D uncertain. The CDR3 loop spans 15 amino acids. Deletions cut 6 bases from V and 0 bases from J, with 15 bases between. Germline lookup yields CDR1 SNHLY and CDR2 FYNNEI. In nucleotides, the CDR3 is TGTGCCAGCAGGAGACGACTGGTGAGCTCCTACGAGCAGTACTTC. The encoded protein is CASRRRLVSSYEQYF.

The chain has TRBV10-3 and TRBJ2-3; tentatively, D is TRBD2 (7 bases). CDR3 length: 19 amino acids. CDR1 and CDR2 (germline): ENHRY, SYGVKD. Trimming shortened V by 4 bases and J by 0 bases, and 23 bases separated the two germline ends. The DNA of the CDR3 is TGTGCCATCAGTGGGGGGGGGCGGCCCAGCGGACGAAGCACAGATACGCAGTATTTT. As protein: CAISGGGRPSGRSTDTQYF.

V gene TRBV5-1 combines with J gene TRBJ2-3; D may match TRBD1 or TRBD2 (5 bases each). The length of the CDR3 is 13 residues. The germline V gene has CDR1 SGHRS and CDR2 YFSETQ. The V end was cut by 2 bases, the J end by 2 bases, with 6 bases between. The chain's CDR3 is CASSFGATDTQYF. The CDR3 DNA is TGCGCCAGCAGCTTCGGGGCCACAGATACGCAGTATTTT.

The chain has TRBV3-1 and TRBJ1-3; tentatively, D is TRBD1 (5 bases). The germline V gene encodes CDR1 LGHDT and CDR2 YNNKEL (reference sequence). V lost 0 bases and J lost 1, with 7 bases in between. CDR3 length: 15 amino acids. The CDR3 protein is CASSQEGTSGNTIYF. The CDR3 DNA reads as TGTGCCAGCAGCCAAGAAGGGACTTCTGGAAACACCATATATTTT. Drawing the rest from reference TRBV3-1 and TRBJ1-3, the complete variable domain is DTAVSQTPKYLVTQMGNDKSIKCEQNLGHDTMYWYKQDSKKFLKIMFSYNNKELIINETVPNRFSPKSPDKAHLNLHINSLELGDSAVYFCASSQEGTSGNTIYFGEGSWLTVV.

In this sample, this clonotype turned up a few times. The chain is built from TRBV14 and TRBJ1-1; no reliable D call. The CDR3 has 14 amino acids. Germline CDR1 is SGHDN and CDR2 is FVKESK. Trimming pared 1 base from V and 0 bases from J, leaving 6 bases between. The CDR3 sequence: CASSQGRVNTEAFF. The CDR3, as DNA: TGTGCCAGCAGCCAAGGGCGAGTGAACACTGAAGCTTTCTTT. The entire variable domain, with the rest obtained from reference TRBV14 and TRBJ1-1, is as follows: EAGVTQFPSHSVIEKGQTVTLRCDPISGHDNLYWYRRVMGKEIKFLLHFVKESKQDESGMPNNRFLAERTGGTYSTLKVQPAELEDSGVYFCASSQGRVNTEAFFGQGTRLTVV.

This clonotype was found a few times. The gene calls are TRBV9 and TRBJ2-2, with D hard to call. V dropped 4 bases and J dropped 6 bases, with 13 bases sitting between them. Germline V gene sequence: CDR1 SGDLS, CDR2 YYNGEE. The CDR3 extends over 14 amino acids. CDR3 nucleotide sequence: TGTGCCAGCAGCCCATCCTTACTATCCGGGGAGCTGTTTTTT. Translation gives CASSPSLLSGELFF.

The rearrangement joins TRBV6-6 to TRBJ2-7; D is undetermined. Germline V CDR1 and CDR2: MNHNY, SVGAGI (reference sequence). CDR3 length equals 14 residues. The V end lost 5 bases, the J end lost 2 bases, and 13 bases lay between the germline ends. The CDR3 reads CASSESGITYEQYF. DNA of the CDR3: TGTGCCAGCAGTGAATCCGGAATAACCTACGAGCAGTACTTC.

The V gene is TRBV28, the J gene TRBJ2-4, with D perhaps TRBD2 (6 bases). Between the trimmed V and J ends, which lost 2 bases and 2 bases, there was a span of 19 bases. The CDR3 is 18 amino acids. Germline assignment: CDR1 MDHEN and CDR2 SYDVKM. CDR3 residues: CASSLIRELLGTKNIQYF. CDR3 bases: TGTGCCAGCAGTTTAATTCGGGAGTTATTGGGGACCAAAAACATTCAGTACTTC.

The V and J genes are TRBV12-3 or TRBV12-4 and TRBJ1-1; 9 bases match TRBD1. Germline trimming cut 6 bases from V and 8 bases from J; bases unmatched to any gene: 16. The CDR3 has 16 residues. The CDR3 loop reads CASSLQGAGSIQEAFF. DNA for the CDR3: TGTGCCAGCAGCCTACAGGGGGCAGGATCAATTCAGGAAGCTTTCTTT.

The chain joins TRBV29-1 to TRBJ2-1, with 9 positions matching TRBD1. V lost 4 bases and J lost 10; bases outside the gene matches: 8. Germline CDR1 reads SQVTM; CDR2 reads ANQGSEA. The CDR3 is made up of 13 amino acids. The CDR3 is CSVGGTGIGEQFF. In DNA form, the CDR3 reads TGCAGCGTTGGGGGGACAGGGATAGGGGAGCAGTTCTTC.

The chain combines TRBV7-3 with TRBJ2-2; TRBD2 aligns across 8 bases. From germline, CDR1 is SGHTA and CDR2 FQGTGA. The J segment lost 6 bases and the V segment lost 3 bases, leaving 9 bases of the junction unmatched. The CDR3 spans 16 residues. The CDR3 nucleotides are TGTGCCAGCAGCTTTTCTGCGGGAGGAATCCCCGGGGAGCTGTTTTTT. Encoded protein: CASSFSAGGIPGELFF.

V is TRBV3-1 and J is TRBJ1-3; D not resolved. V lost 9 bases and J 2 bases, leaving 20 bases between the germline ends. The CDR3 extends over 16 amino acids. The germline CDR1 and CDR2 sequences are LGHDT and YNNKEL (reference sequence). The CDR3 loop reads CARTLEQLGTGNTIYF. The CDR3 bases are TGTGCCAGGACTTTGGAGCAGTTGGGGACTGGAAACACCATATATTTT. Using reference TRBV3-1 and TRBJ1-3 for the parts outside the CDR3, the full variable domain is DTAVSQTPKYLVTQMGNDKSIKCEQNLGHDTMYWYKQDSKKFLKIMFSYNNKELIINETVPNRFSPKSPDKAHLNLHINSLELGDSAVYFCARTLEQLGTGNTIYFGEGSWLTVV.

This clonotype occurred once. The CDR3 DNA reads as TGTGCCTGGAGTCCACAGGGTTATGGCTACACCTTC. It specifies CAWSPQGYGYTF. V is TRBV30 and J is TRBJ1-2, with D possibly being TRBD1 (6 bases). The CDR3 is made up of 12 amino acids. With 2 bases removed from V and 5 bases from J, the gap between germline ends came to 9 bases. Germline CDR1 and CDR2: GTSNPN and SVGIG (reference sequence).

The chain is built from TRBV9 and TRBJ1-2, with D uncertain. V lost 2 bases to trimming and J lost 4 bases, with 12 bases between them. The CDR3 contains 14 residues. The germline CDR1 and CDR2 sequences are SGDLS and YYNGEE. CDR3 residues: CASSVTPELYGYTF. The CDR3 bases are TGTGCCAGCAGCGTTACCCCGGAACTCTATGGCTACACCTTC. Based on the CDR3 plus reference TRBV9 and TRBJ1-2, the full variable domain is DSGVTQTPKHLITATGQRVTLRCSPRSGDLSVYWYQQSLDQGLQFLIQYYNGEERAKGNILERFSAQQFPDLHSELNLSSLELGDSALYFCASSVTPELYGYTFGSGTRLTVV.